Listed below are T cell receptor beta chains from one sample, sequenced in a study of beta chain features in type 1 diabetes. Data came from immunoSEQ multiplex PCR; TCRdb stores just in-frame clones and leaves some out. Of roughly 150,000 clones in the sample, more than 9.5% were seen once. Sample: central memory CD4+ T cells from blood. All receptors come from a man aged 18 to 35 in good health. CDR3s include the opening cysteine and the closing phenylalanine or tryptophan. Clone size, where shown, is once, few, many, or a class for clones that have expanded.

v_call: TRBV14; clone_size: .; j_call: TRBJ1-1; cdr3_aa: CASSQGGTGLEAFF
v_call: TRBV7-2; clone_size: many; j_call: TRBJ1-2; cdr3_aa: CASSLQAFLMGGYTF
v_call: TRBV18; clone_size: .; j_call: TRBJ1-1; cdr3_aa: CASSPRESGNTEAFF
v_call: TRBV28; clone_size: few; j_call: TRBJ1-1; cdr3_aa: CASSYTGGNTEAFF
v_call: TRBV2; clone_size: many; j_call: TRBJ2-3; cdr3_aa: CASRLGTLRTTDTQYF
v_call: TRBV5-1; clone_size: few; j_call: TRBJ2-1; cdr3_aa: CASSLRGGNSYNEQFF
v_call: TRBV5-4; clone_size: .; j_call: TRBJ1-5; cdr3_aa: CASSLVQGGQPQHF
v_call: TRBV7-9; clone_size: many; j_call: TRBJ2-7; cdr3_aa: CASSPGQGWDEQYF
v_call: TRBV7-2; clone_size: few; j_call: TRBJ1-2; cdr3_aa: CAGLRQLDYGYTF
v_call: TRBV6-1; clone_size: .; j_call: TRBJ1-2; cdr3_aa: CASSESRLLVYGYTF